This TCR beta chain was documented in a study of T cells after yellow fever vaccination. Study at large: Each low-cell-number fraction was prepared by means of SMART-Seq v4 Ultra Low Input.

A process of 5'RACE template switching, which added a universal primer site and UMIs, was used to make TCR cDNA. TCRdb re-analysed the 5' RACE reads in MiXCR, keeping a single row per CDR3 protein. Of fewer than 450,000 distinct CDR3 sequences detected, 9.5% to 13% appear once; the ten largest clones hold less than 20%. Points from the study as a whole: Reappearing after the booster were most of the clones from primary vaccination (approximately 96% CD4, 70% to 90% CD8).

The V and J ends lost 4 bases and 1 base, in that order; junction bases with no gene match: 9. Germline V gene data show CDR1 as SGHDT and CDR2 as YYEEEE. The CDR3 has 17 amino acids. With regard to this clonotype: Its specificity is not known.

This receptor was identified in a young man who received the YFV17D yellow fever vaccine. The chain has TRBV5-6 and TRBJ2-1; 9 bases agree with TRBD2. The material sequenced was PBMCs, taken on the day of the first yellow fever vaccination. The CDR3 DNA reads TGTGCCAGCAGCCGTCCCGGGACTAGCATTTCCTACAATGAGCAGTTCTTC. Encoded protein: CASSRPGTSISYNEQFF.